This T cell receptor beta chain was profiled in a study of cytomegalovirus exposure and HLA in healthy donors. Background on the study: For the approximately 410 genotyped donors, roughly 80% fell within the Caucasian-associated ancestry cluster.

PCR used 60 Vbeta primers and 13 Jbeta primers. Here immunoSEQ multiplex PCR was the method, and the copy in TCRdb shows in-frame clones only, minus some. Of around 100,000 clones in the sample, roughly 79% were seen once. The trim removed 4 bases at V and 3 bases at J, leaving 3 bases unmatched. Germline lookup yields CDR1 SGHRS and CDR2 YFSETQ. This CDR3 has 14 amino acids. A note on this clone: No antigen is known for it.

Study results and caveats: Earlier analysis found most TCR beta V segments productive about 87% or about 30% of the time. Trimming of TCR beta V- and J-genes showed a link, identified in a later analysis, to a missense DCLRE1C variant.

Sample: PBMCs. This clonotype was sampled from a man between 45 and 60 years old in good health and CMV-seropositive. V gene TRBV5-1 combines with J gene TRBJ2-2; 7 bases line up with TRBD2. The CDR3 bases are TGCGCCAGCAGCCATGGACTAGACACCGGGGAGCTGTTTTTT. Translating it yields CASSHGLDTGELFF.